The 17 T cell receptor beta chains below all came from one sample that was sequenced in a study of blood T cells in healthy people across ages. Then a second PCR, running about 6 to 12 cycles, was carried out with a sample-barcoded 5' primer and a J-beta primer mix. TCRdb passed the 5' RACE reads through MiXCR, listing each CDR3 protein once. The sample shows over a million distinct CDR3 sequences, roughly two fifths of them seen only once. The sequenced sample was blood. These receptors all come from a woman under 30 in good health.

The chain employs TRBV27 and TRBJ2-7, with a weak D call TRBD1 (7 bases). This CDR3 has 15 amino acids. Germline V CDR1 and CDR2: MNHEY, SMNVEV (reference sequence). Trimming pared 1 base from V and 6 bases from J, leaving 16 bases between. CDR3 region: CASSLYWTGGSEQYF. In DNA, the CDR3 is TGTGCCAGCAGTTTATACTGGACAGGAGGGAGCGAGCAGTACTTC.

This clonotype showed up just once. The V and J genes are TRBV10-3 and TRBJ1-2, with a tentative D call TRBD1 (6 bases). The ends were cut back, 6 bases at V and 2 bases at J, with 13 bases in the middle. Germline lookup yields CDR1 ENHRY and CDR2 SYGVKD. The CDR3 loop spans 14 amino acids. The CDR3 loop reads CAISAGEGNYGYTF. As DNA, the CDR3 is TGTGCCATCAGCGCAGGGGAGGGAAACTATGGCTACACCTTC.

This clonotype showed up just a few times. V gene TRBV29-1 combines with J gene TRBJ2-3, with D perhaps matching TRBD2 (6 bases). From germline, CDR1 is SQVTM and CDR2 ANQGSEA. This CDR3 region has 21 residues. Trimming stripped 0 bases from V and 2 bases from J, with 30 bases between. The CDR3 here is CSVEDSAPFTSSKGLTDTQYF. In DNA, the CDR3 is TGCAGCGTTGAAGATTCCGCTCCGTTTACTAGCTCTAAGGGGCTCACAGATACGCAGTATTTT.

The V and J genes are TRBV20-1 and TRBJ1-1, with 7 bases lining up with TRBD1. V lost 4 bases, J lost 0 bases, and 8 bases stayed unmatched. This CDR3 spans 15 amino acids. Germline V gives CDR1 DFQATT, CDR2 SNEGSKA (reference sequence). CDR3 amino acids: CSATSDRRMNTEAFF. CDR3 bases: TGCAGTGCTACCTCGGACAGGCGGATGAACACTGAAGCTTTCTTT.

This clonotype was counted only a few times. This sequence joins TRBV20-1 and TRBJ1-2; D gene unclear. Germline CDR1 DFQATT, CDR2 SNEGSKA (reference sequence). With 3 bases removed from V and 1 base from J, the gap between germline ends came to 6 bases. The CDR3 runs 12 residues. CDR3 protein: CSARPDNYGYTF. DNA for the CDR3: TGCAGTGCTAGGCCAGATAACTATGGCTACACCTTC.

V gene TRBV7-9 combines with J gene TRBJ2-7, with a weak D call TRBD2 (5 bases). Germline CDR1 reads SEHNR; CDR2 reads FQNEAQ (reference sequence). V was trimmed by 5 bases and J by 3 bases, leaving 14 bases between them. The CDR3 totals 14 residues. DNA for the CDR3: TGTGCCAGCAGCCCTAAAGCGGCGCACTACGAGCAGTACTTC. Amino acids: CASSPKAAHYEQYF.

The chain links TRBV6-5 to TRBJ1-1, with D perhaps TRBD1 (5 bases). V was clipped by 6 bases and J by 6 bases, with 17 bases between them. This CDR3 has 14 residues. Germline V CDR1 and CDR2: MNHEY, SVGAGI. For the CDR3, the DNA is TGTGCCAGCAGCCTCCGGGGGATACAGTCTGAAGCTTTCTTT. The encoded protein is CASSLRGIQSEAFF.

This sequence joins TRBV29-1 and TRBJ2-7; tentatively, D is TRBD2 (6 bases). This CDR3 region has 10 residues. CDR1 SQVTM and CDR2 ANQGSEA come from the germline V gene. Trimming removed 4 bases from V and 6 bases from J, with 7 bases in between. CDR3 nucleotides: TGCAGCGTTGCGGGGGTCGAGCAGTACTTC. Protein sequence: CSVAGVEQYF.

There are many counts of this clonotype. The chain couples TRBV7-9 to TRBJ2-3, with D uncertain. Germline V gives CDR1 SEHNR, CDR2 FQNEAQ (reference sequence). Trimming took off 6 bases at V and 4 bases at J, with 8 bases between the two ends. The CDR3 length is 12 residues. In DNA form, the CDR3 reads TGTGCCAGCAGTGAATCCCCAGATACGCAGTATTTT. Translating gives CASSESPDTQYF.

The CDR3 protein is CASSQDWGQGAGEQYF. The CDR3 nucleotides are TGTGCCAGCAGCCAAGATTGGGGGCAGGGGGCTGGCGAGCAGTACTTC. This chain uses TRBV14 with TRBJ2-7, with TRBD1 identical over 8 bases. With V trimmed by 0 bases and J by 6 bases, 10 bases remained unmatched. The CDR3 sequence is 16 residues long. Germline assignment: CDR1 SGHDN and CDR2 FVKESK.

The chain links TRBV12-3 or TRBV12-4 to TRBJ1-2; TRBD1 aligns across 8 bases. CDR3 size: 15 residues. Trimming at V came to 3 bases and at J to 7 bases, leaving 10 bases not matched to a gene. CDR3 bases: TGTGCCAGCAGTTTGACGGACAGGGTTCGGGGTGGCTACACCTTC. Amino acid sequence: CASSLTDRVRGGYTF.

Here the CDR3 reads CSATTGRQLFF. The CDR3 DNA is TGCAGTGCTACCACAGGGAGGCAACTGTTTTTT. The chain uses TRBV20-1 and TRBJ1-4, with a possible D match to TRBD1 (6 bases). Germline CDR1 DFQATT, CDR2 SNEGSKA (reference sequence). Trimming cost V 4 bases and J 12 bases, with 12 bases left between them. This CDR3 comprises 11 residues.

The J gene is TRBJ2-7, the V gene TRBV3-1; D unclear. Germline-derived CDR1 and CDR2 are LGHDT and YNNKEL (reference sequence). V shed 5 bases and J shed 4 bases, with 15 bases lying between them. The CDR3 runs 14 residues. CDR3 coding DNA: TGTGCCAGCAGCACGGAACCTGTAGGGTACGAGCAGTACTTC. It translates to CASSTEPVGYEQYF.

This rearrangement joins TRBV10-3 to TRBJ1-6; 9 bases are a match to TRBD1. The CDR3 is 17 amino acids. The V segment lost 6 bases and the J segment 7 bases; nucleotides outside the gene matches: 13. The germline gives CDR1 ENHRY, CDR2 SYGVKD. CDR3: CAISRSEGQGANSPLHF. CDR3 DNA sequence: TGTGCCATCAGCCGGTCGGAGGGACAGGGCGCAAATTCACCCCTCCACTTT.

The CDR3 DNA reads as TGTGCCACCAGTGATTCAGGGGGTATGAATGAGCAGTTCTTC. The encoded protein is CATSDSGGMNEQFF. The chain has TRBV24-1 and TRBJ2-1; 7 bases are a match to TRBD1. The germline V gene encodes CDR1 KGHDR and CDR2 SFDVKD. The V segment lost 2 bases and the J segment 7 bases; nucleotides outside the gene matches: 4. The CDR3 sequence is 14 residues long.

This chain links TRBV25-1 with TRBJ2-3; 9 bases fit TRBD2. V lost 6 bases, J lost 0 bases, and 7 bases stayed unmatched. This CDR3 has 16 residues. Germline V lookup: CDR1 MGHDK, CDR2 SYGVNS. Here the CDR3 reads CASSIAGASSTDTQYF. DNA of the CDR3: TGTGCCAGCAGCATAGCGGGGGCTTCTAGCACAGATACGCAGTATTTT.

A few counts support this clonotype. The chain uses TRBV2 and TRBJ2-3; 10 positions match TRBD2. The V gene's germline CDR1 is SNHLY and CDR2 FYNNEI. This CDR3 is built from 15 residues. Trimming took 8 bases from V and 2 from J; bases not matched to a gene: 7. DNA for the CDR3: TGTGCCAGCTGGCTAGCGGGGGACTCCACAGATACGCAGTATTTT. It is translated as CASWLAGDSTDTQYF.